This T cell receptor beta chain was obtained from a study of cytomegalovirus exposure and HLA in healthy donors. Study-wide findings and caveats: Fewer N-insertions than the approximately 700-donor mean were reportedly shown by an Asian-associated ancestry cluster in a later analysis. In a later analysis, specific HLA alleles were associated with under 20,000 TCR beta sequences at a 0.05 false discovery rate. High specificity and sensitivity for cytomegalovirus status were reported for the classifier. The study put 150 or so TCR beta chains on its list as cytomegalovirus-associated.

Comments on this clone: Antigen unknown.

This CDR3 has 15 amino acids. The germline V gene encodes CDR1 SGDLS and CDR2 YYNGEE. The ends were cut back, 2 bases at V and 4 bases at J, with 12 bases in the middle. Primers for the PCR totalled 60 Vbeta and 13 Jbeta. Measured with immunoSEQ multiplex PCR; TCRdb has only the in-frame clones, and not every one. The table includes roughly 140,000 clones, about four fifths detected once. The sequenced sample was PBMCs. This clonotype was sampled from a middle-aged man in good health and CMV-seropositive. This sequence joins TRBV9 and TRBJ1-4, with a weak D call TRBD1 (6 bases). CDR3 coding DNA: TGTGCCAGCAGCGTCCACCCAGGGGTTAATGAAAAACTGTTTTTT. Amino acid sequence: CASSVHPGVNEKLFF.